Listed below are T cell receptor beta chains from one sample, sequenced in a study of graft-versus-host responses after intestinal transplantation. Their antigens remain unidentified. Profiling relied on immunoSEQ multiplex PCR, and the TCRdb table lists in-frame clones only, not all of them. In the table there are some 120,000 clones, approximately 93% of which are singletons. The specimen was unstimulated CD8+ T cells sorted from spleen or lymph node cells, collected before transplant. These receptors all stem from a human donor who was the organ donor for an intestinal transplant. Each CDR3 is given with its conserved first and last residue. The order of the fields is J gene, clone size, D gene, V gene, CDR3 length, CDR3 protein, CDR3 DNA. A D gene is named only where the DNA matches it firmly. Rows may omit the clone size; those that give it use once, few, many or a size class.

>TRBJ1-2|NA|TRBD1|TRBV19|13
CASCDRERLGYTF
TGTGCCAGTTGTGACAGGGAAAGACTTGGCTACACCTTC
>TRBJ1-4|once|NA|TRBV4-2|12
CASSQSGDKLFF
TGTGCCAGCAGCCAATCTGGCGACAAACTGTTTTTT
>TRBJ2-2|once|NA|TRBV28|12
CASSLGPGELFF
TGTGCCAGCAGTTTAGGTCCCGGGGAGCTGTTTTTT
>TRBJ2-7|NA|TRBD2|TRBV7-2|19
CASSLFWTVAGGRIDEQYF
TGTGCCAGCAGCTTATTTTGGACCGTAGCGGGAGGGCGTATCGACGAGCAGTACTTC
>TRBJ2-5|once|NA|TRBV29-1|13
CSATDKAGETQYF
TGCAGCGCAACCGACAAGGCGGGGGAGACCCAGTACTTC
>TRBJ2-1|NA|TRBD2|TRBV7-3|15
CASSEVAGGYNEQFF
TGTGCCAGCAGCGAGGTAGCGGGAGGTTACAATGAGCAGTTCTTC
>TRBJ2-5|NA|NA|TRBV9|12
CASSLHEETQYF
TGTGCCAGCAGCTTACATGAGGAGACCCAGTACTTC
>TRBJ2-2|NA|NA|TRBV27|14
CASSVRGNTGELFF
TGTGCCAGCAGTGTCCGGGGGAACACCGGGGAGCTGTTTTTT
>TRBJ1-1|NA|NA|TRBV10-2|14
CASSEISSVAEAFF
TGCGCCAGCAGTGAAATTTCCAGCGTCGCTGAAGCTTTCTTT
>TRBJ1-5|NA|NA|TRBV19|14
CASSTTAQDRPQHF
TGTGCCAGTAGTACCACAGCCCAAGATCGGCCCCAGCATTTT
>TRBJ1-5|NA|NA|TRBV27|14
CASSFRGGNQPQHF
TGTGCCAGCAGTTTCCGAGGGGGCAATCAGCCCCAGCATTTT
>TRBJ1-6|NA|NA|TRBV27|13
CASSPGSRATLHF
TGTGCCAGCAGCCCTGGGTCCAGGGCAACCCTCCACTTT
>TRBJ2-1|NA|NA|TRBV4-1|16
CASSLILGGSYNEQFF
TGCGCCAGCAGCCTCATCCTTGGAGGATCCTACAATGAGCAGTTCTTC
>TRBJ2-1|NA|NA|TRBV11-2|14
CASSLAGGTLPQFF
TGTGCCAGCAGCTTAGCCGGGGGAACGCTGCCGCAGTTCTTC
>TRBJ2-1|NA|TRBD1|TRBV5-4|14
CASSGHRGPNEQFF
TGTGCCAGCAGCGGTCACAGGGGTCCCAATGAGCAGTTCTTC
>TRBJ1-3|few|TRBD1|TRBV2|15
CASSLTGSSGNTIYF
TGTGCCAGCAGCCTGACAGGGTCCTCTGGAAACACCATATATTTT
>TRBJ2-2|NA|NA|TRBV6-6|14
CASSYSTVTGELFF
TGTGCCAGCAGTTACTCGACAGTCACCGGGGAGCTGTTTTTT
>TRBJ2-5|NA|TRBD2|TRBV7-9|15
CASSLGTSGQETQYF
TGTGCCAGCAGCTTGGGGACTAGCGGACAGGAGACCCAGTACTTC
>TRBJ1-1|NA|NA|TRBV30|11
CAWQGNTEAFF
TGTGCCTGGCAGGGGAACACTGAAGCTTTCTTT
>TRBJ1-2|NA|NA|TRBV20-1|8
CSANGYTF
TGCAGTGCGAATGGCTACACCTTC
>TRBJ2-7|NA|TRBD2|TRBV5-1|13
CASSFAGGWEQYF
TGCGCCAGCAGCTTTGCGGGGGGGTGGGAGCAGTACTTC
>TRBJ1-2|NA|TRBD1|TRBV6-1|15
CASSEYRDRGYGYTF
TGTGCCAGCAGTGAATACCGGGACAGGGGGTATGGCTACACCTTC
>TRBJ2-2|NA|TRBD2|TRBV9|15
CASSPDLADTGELFF
TGTGCCAGCAGCCCCGATCTAGCGGACACCGGGGAGCTGTTTTTT
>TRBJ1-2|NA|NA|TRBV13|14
CASSPRLLLYGYTF
TGTGCCAGCAGCCCAAGACTGCTGCTGTATGGCTACACCTTC
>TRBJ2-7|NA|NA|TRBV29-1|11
CSVGSGFEQYF
TGCAGCGTTGGCTCAGGGTTCGAGCAGTACTTC
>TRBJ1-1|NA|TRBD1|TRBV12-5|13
CASGPGGVTEAFF
TGTGCTAGTGGTCCAGGGGGGGTCACTGAAGCTTTCTTT
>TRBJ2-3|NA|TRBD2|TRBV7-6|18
CASSLENPGGASTDTQYF
TGTGCCAGCAGCTTAGAGAATCCGGGAGGGGCTAGCACAGATACGCAGTATTTT
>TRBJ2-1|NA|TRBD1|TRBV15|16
CATSTGTGTTYNEQFF
TGTGCCACCAGCACAGGGACAGGGACTACCTACAATGAGCAGTTCTTC
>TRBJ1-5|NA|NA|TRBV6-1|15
CAIKDRIFSNQPQHF
TGTGCCATCAAAGACAGGATTTTTAGCAATCAGCCCCAGCATTTT
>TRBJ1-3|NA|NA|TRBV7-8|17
CASSTGTDVWSGNTIYF
TGTGCCAGCAGCACCGGGACTGACGTTTGGTCTGGAAACACCATATATTTT
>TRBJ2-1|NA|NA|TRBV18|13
CASSPYRVDEQFF
TGTGCCAGCTCACCCTACAGGGTCGATGAGCAGTTCTTC
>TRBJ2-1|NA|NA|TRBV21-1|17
CASSKVASGRVYNEQFF
TGTGCCAGCAGCAAAGTAGCGAGCGGGAGGGTTTACAATGAGCAGTTCTTC
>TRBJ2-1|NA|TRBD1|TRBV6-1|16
CASSESGTGLAYEQFF
TGTGCCAGCAGTGAAAGTGGGACAGGTCTGGCTTATGAGCAGTTCTTC
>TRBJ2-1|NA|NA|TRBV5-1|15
CASSPLGDGDNEQFF
TGCGCCAGCAGCCCACTTGGGGACGGAGACAATGAGCAGTTCTTC
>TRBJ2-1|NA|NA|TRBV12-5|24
CASGTSPGDRGWGPGLALWNEQFF
TGTGCTAGTGGTACCTCCCCGGGGGACAGGGGTTGGGGCCCGGGACTAGCACTTTGGAATGAGCAGTTCTTC
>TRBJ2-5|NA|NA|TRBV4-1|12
CASSQEQETQYF
TGCGCCAGCAGCCAAGAGCAAGAGACCCAGTACTTC
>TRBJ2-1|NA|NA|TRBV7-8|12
CASSLWGGEQFF
TGTGCCAGCAGCCTCTGGGGTGGTGAGCAGTTCTTC